This TCR beta chain is from a study of T cell responses to AZD1222 COVID-19 vaccine. Study overall: Second doses were pooled across both intervals (about 4 or about 12 weeks). Whole-study results and caveats: Along spike, vaccine-associated CD4 TCRs were found throughout, with dominance at 160-218 and 743-854. Of the AZD1222 recipients, only 6 or 7 were seropositive at baseline. Clonal diversity may have been underestimated, and the donors were mostly white British, with more females than males.

The method was immunoSEQ multiplex PCR; TCRdb's version includes in-frame clones alone and lacks a portion of them. The sample contains about 120,000 clones, about nine tenths of which appear only once. V lost 3 bases, J lost 4 bases, and 9 bases lay in between. This CDR3 region has 14 residues. Germline V gene sequence: CDR1 SEHNR, CDR2 FQNEAQ (reference sequence). Comment on this clone: Its antigen remains unknown.

This clonotype was sampled from an adult in good health. The V call is TRBV7-9, the J call TRBJ1-4; D is undetermined. The input for sequencing was peripheral blood, taken on day 0 of AZD1222 vaccination. The CDR3 sequence: CASSFAQDNEKLFF. The CDR3 DNA sequence: TGTGCCAGCAGCTTTGCCCAAGATAATGAAAAACTGTTTTTT.